The 25 T cell receptor beta chains listed next were all sequenced from one sample in a study of blood T cell repertoires in COVID-19. Assay used: immunoSEQ multiplex PCR; TCRdb lists only in-frame clones, some missing. The sample has about 310,000 clones, approximately 90% seen once; the top ten hold about 8.9%. Sequences were obtained from PBMCs or T cells enriched from blood (not recorded which). Receptors originate from a woman younger than 30 who had recovered from COVID-19.

The rearrangement uses TRBV6-4 and TRBJ2-3; tentatively, D is TRBD2 (6 bases). V dropped 5 bases and J dropped 0 bases, with 12 bases sitting between them. This CDR3 is 15 amino acids long. Germline loops: CDR1 MRHNA, CDR2 SNTAGT. The DNA for the CDR3 is TGTGCCAGCAGTCTGGTAGCGGAAAGCACAGATACGCAGTATTTT. It yields the protein CASSLVAESTDTQYF.

The genes are TRBV6-6 and TRBJ1-5; TRBD1 is a possible D gene (5 bases). V was cut by 6 bases and J by 0 bases, with 12 bases left in between. The CDR3 sequence is 15 residues long. Germline CDR1 MNHNY, CDR2 SVGAGI (reference sequence). The CDR3 protein is CASRPDRYSNQPQHF. In DNA form, the CDR3 reads TGTGCCAGCAGACCCGACAGATATAGCAATCAGCCCCAGCATTTT.

The CDR3 sequence: CASRIIVDRDYGYTF. As DNA, the CDR3 is TGTGCCAGCAGGATTATCGTCGACAGGGACTATGGCTACACCTTC. The rearrangement links TRBV28 to TRBJ1-2; 7 nucleotides agree with TRBD1. Germline V gene data show CDR1 as MDHEN and CDR2 as SYDVKM. The length of the CDR3 is 15 residues. With 6 bases clipped from V and 3 bases from J, the junction kept 10 bases outside the gene matches.

This rearrangement joins TRBV4-3 to TRBJ1-5, with unresolved D. V dropped 1 base and J dropped 5 bases, with 9 bases sitting between them. The length of the CDR3 is 14 residues. Germline V lookup: CDR1 LGHNA, CDR2 YSLEER. The CDR3 DNA is TGCGCCAGCAGCCAAGCTTTAAGAGATCAGCCCCAGCATTTT. Translated, it gives CASSQALRDQPQHF.

The chain is built from TRBV3-1 (or the pseudogene TRBV3-2) and TRBJ2-5; 10 positions match TRBD1. The J segment lost 5 bases and the V segment lost 3 bases, leaving 6 bases of the junction unmatched. The germline V gene has CDR1 LGHDT and CDR2 YNNKEL (reference sequence). This CDR3 has 15 residues. The CDR3 loop is CASSHQRTGGETQYF. CDR3 coding DNA: TGTGCCAGCAGCCACCAGAGGACAGGGGGGGAGACCCAGTACTTC.

V usage is TRBV19 and J usage is TRBJ2-7, with a possible D match to TRBD1 (5 bases). The CDR3 length is 14 residues. V lost 10 bases, J lost 2 bases, and 18 bases lay in between. Germline assignment: CDR1 LNHDA and CDR2 SQIVND (reference sequence). This CDR3 reads CATEDSGGAYEQYF. CDR3 nucleotides: TGTGCCACCGAAGACAGTGGCGGAGCCTACGAGCAGTACTTC.

The chain employs TRBV20-1 and TRBJ1-5; no definite D call. Germline V gene lookup returns CDR1 DFQATT and CDR2 SNEGSKA (reference sequence). This CDR3 has 10 residues. Deletions cut 5 bases from V and 9 bases from J, with 8 bases between. CDR3 sequence (DNA): TGCAGTGCTGTACTAGGGCCCCAGCATTTT. It is translated as CSAVLGPQHF.

V and J are TRBV6-6 and TRBJ1-2, with 8 nucleotides matching TRBD1. The CDR3 is made up of 13 amino acids. The ends lost 6 bases at V and 8 bases at J; junction bases unmatched: 8. Germline CDR1 MNHNY, CDR2 SVGAGI (reference sequence). The CDR3 loop reads CASSPWDRTGYTF. DNA of the CDR3: TGTGCCAGCAGCCCGTGGGACAGGACGGGCTACACCTTC.

This clone was seen once. This chain joins TRBV3-1 (or the pseudogene TRBV3-2) and TRBJ1-2; no firm D call. Trimming took off 1 base at V and 2 bases at J, with 11 bases between the two ends. Germline CDR1 LGHDT, CDR2 YNNKEL (reference sequence). This CDR3 comprises 15 residues. CDR3 region: CASSQAQIPNYGYTF. DNA of the CDR3: TGTGCCAGCAGCCAAGCGCAGATTCCAAACTATGGCTACACCTTC.

In DNA form, the CDR3 reads TGTGCCAGCTCTTCGGTTGGTCGGGACAGGGGGTTTGACACTGAAGCTTTCTTT. This gives the protein CASSSVGRDRGFDTEAFF. The chain links TRBV5-5 to TRBJ1-1, with 11 positions matching TRBD1. Germline V lookup: CDR1 SGHKS, CDR2 YYEKEE (reference sequence). The V and J ends lost 7 bases and 3 bases, in that order; junction bases with no gene match: 17. The CDR3 runs to 18 residues.

The CDR3 loop is CASSLVQGALNTEAFF. The CDR3 DNA sequence: TGCGCCAGCAGCTTGGTACAGGGGGCCTTGAACACTGAAGCTTTCTTT. The chain couples TRBV5-1 to TRBJ1-1; TRBD1 matches 9 bases. Germline values: CDR1 SGHRS, CDR2 YFSETQ. V was pared by 0 bases and J by 0 bases, with 3 bases of the junction left unmatched. CDR3 length: 16 amino acids. Combining the CDR3 with reference TRBV5-1 and TRBJ1-1 gives the whole variable domain KAGVTQTPRYLIKTRGQQVTLSCSPISGHRSVSWYQQTPGQGLQFLFEYFSETQRNKGNFPGRFSGRQFSNSRSEMNVSTLELGDSALYLCASSLVQGALNTEAFFGQGTRLTVV.

This chain joins TRBV10-3 and TRBJ2-1; the D is unclear. Trimming pared 0 bases from V and 3 bases from J, leaving 9 bases between. The germline CDR1 and CDR2 sequences are ENHRY and SYGVKD. This CDR3 contains 15 residues. In nucleotides, the CDR3 is TGTGCCATCAGTGAGTCGATGGGCAGCTACAATGAGCAGTTCTTC. The encoded protein is CAISESMGSYNEQFF.

The gene calls are TRBV10-3 and TRBJ2-7; 7 nucleotides match TRBD2. J lost 2 bases, V lost 8 bases, and 9 bases had no gene match. The CDR3 has 14 residues. CDR1 and CDR2 from the germline V gene are ENHRY and SYGVKD. Here the CDR3 reads CAIRSGTTPYEQYF. CDR3 nucleotides: TGTGCCATCCGTTCCGGGACTACCCCCTACGAGCAGTACTTC.

This chain uses TRBV7-3 with TRBJ2-5; D may be TRBD1 (5 bases). CDR1 SGHTA and CDR2 FQGTGA come from the germline V gene. The CDR3 runs to 16 residues. With 2 bases removed from V and 2 bases from J, the gap between germline ends came to 15 bases. The CDR3 region is CASSLLPQGGQETQYF. The CDR3 coding sequence is TGTGCCAGCAGCTTACTTCCCCAGGGTGGGCAAGAGACCCAGTACTTC.

The chain couples TRBV28 to TRBJ1-1, with TRBD1 identical over 11 bases. The germline CDR1 and CDR2 sequences are MDHEN and SYDVKM. Losses at the gene ends were 7 bases for V and 6 bases for J; bases not matched to a gene: 16. The CDR3 loop spans 17 amino acids. The CDR3 is CASNLPPGDRGDAEAFF. CDR3 sequence (DNA): TGTGCCAGCAACCTCCCTCCCGGGGACAGGGGGGACGCTGAAGCTTTCTTT.

The CDR3 DNA reads TGCGCCAGCAAGACCGGCGGGACTAGCGTGTACGAGCAGTACTTC. This gives the protein CASKTGGTSVYEQYF. The chain joins TRBV5-1 to TRBJ2-7; 10 bases line up with TRBD2. From germline, CDR1 is SGHRS and CDR2 YFSETQ. The CDR3 length is 15 residues. J lost 4 bases, V lost 6 bases, and 10 bases had no gene match.

This chain connects TRBV6-5 to TRBJ2-6; TRBD1 might be the D (5 bases). This CDR3 is 15 amino acids long. Germline V CDR1 and CDR2: MNHEY, SVGAGI. Trimming shortened V by 7 bases and J by 0 bases, and 10 bases separated the two germline ends. The CDR3 DNA reads TGTGCCAGCATAGGGGTTCGCTCTGGGGCCAACGTCCTGACTTTC. It encodes CASIGVRSGANVLTF.

The genes are TRBV7-2 and TRBJ2-6; 7 bases agree with TRBD1. The CDR3 extends over 16 amino acids. CDR1 and CDR2 from the germline V gene are SGHTA and FQGNSA. J gave up 2 bases and V 5 bases, and 6 bases lay outside the gene matches. This CDR3 reads CASSLQTGTGANVLTF. CDR3 coding DNA: TGTGCCAGCAGCCTTCAGACAGGGACTGGGGCCAACGTCCTGACTTTC.

The chain recombines TRBV5-4 with TRBJ2-2; 10 bases fit TRBD2. The CDR3 length is 16 residues. The germline CDR1 and CDR2 sequences are SGHNT and YYREEE (reference sequence). V gave up 3 bases and J gave up 4 bases; unmatched junction bases: 6. The CDR3 region has the DNA TGTGCCAGCAGCTCCCAAGCGGGGGGGCGCACCGGGGAGCTGTTTTTT. Protein sequence: CASSSQAGGRTGELFF.

This clone was picked up one time. The chain links TRBV7-2 to TRBJ2-3; 10 bases line up with TRBD2. After removal of 5 bases from V and 6 bases from J, the junction contained 8 bases not matched to a gene. Per the germline V gene, CDR1 is SGHTA and CDR2 is FQGNSA. This CDR3 has 15 amino acids. CDR3 in DNA: TGTGCCAGCAGCATCCTAGCGGGGGAGGGGGATACGCAGTATTTT. Translation: CASSILAGEGDTQYF.

J is TRBJ2-3 and V is TRBV7-9, with 9 bases identical to TRBD2. V dropped 5 bases and J dropped 6; count of bases not matched to a gene: 18. The CDR3 runs to 18 residues. Per germline, CDR1 SEHNR and CDR2 FQNEAQ (reference sequence). The CDR3 DNA reads TGTGCCAGCAGCCCAACAATAACGGACGGGACTAGCAGGGATACGCAGTATTTT. This encodes CASSPTITDGTSRDTQYF.

The chain couples TRBV7-3 to TRBJ2-3; D remains unclear. Germline V gives CDR1 SGHTA, CDR2 FQGTGA. CDR3 length equals 14 residues. V shed 0 bases and J shed 4 bases, with 8 bases lying between them. The CDR3 DNA sequence: TGTGCCAGCAGCTTAACGCCCACGGCAGATACGCAGTATTTT. Its protein is CASSLTPTADTQYF.

The chain couples TRBV11-2 to TRBJ1-1; no reliable D call. V was trimmed by 1 base and J by 4 bases, leaving 4 bases between them. CDR3 size: 12 residues. Germline CDR1 is SGHAT and CDR2 is FQNNGV. CDR3 loop: CASSLVGTEAFF. CDR3 nucleotide sequence: TGTGCCAGCAGCTTAGTCGGCACTGAAGCTTTCTTT.

This chain joins TRBV5-1 and TRBJ2-3; D gene uncertain. Per germline, CDR1 SGHRS and CDR2 YFSETQ. V lost 1 base, J lost 1 base, and 7 bases lay in between. The CDR3 covers 14 residues. The CDR3: CASSLYSRTDTQYF. CDR3 DNA sequence: TGCGCCAGCAGCTTGTACTCTCGCACAGATACGCAGTATTTT.

Notes on this clone: Germline is not matched at one junction end, which may reflect a read error. The V and J genes are TRBV5-5 and TRBJ1-1; no definite D call. The CDR3 is 15 residues long. Germline V lookup: CDR1 SGHKS, CDR2 YYEKEE (reference sequence). DNA of the CDR3: TGTGCCAGCAGCTTGCAGCGGACGGTGAACGCTGAAGCTTTCTTT. This gives the protein CASSLQRTVNAEAFF. Looking up the rest from reference TRBV5-5 and TRBJ1-1 gives the full variable domain: DAGVTQSPTHLIKTRGQQVTLRCSPISGHKSVSWYQQVLGQGPQFIFQYYEKEERGRGNFPDRFSARQFPNYSSELNVNALLLGDSALYLCASSLQRTVNAEAFFGQGTRLTVV.